The 14 T cell receptor beta chains below were found in one sample sequenced in a study of identical twins. One entry per CDR3 protein results from TCRdb running MiXCR on the 5' RACE reads. The table has about 700,000 distinct CDR3 sequences, about 9.4% seen once. These data were likewise used in another study, on yellow fever vaccine responses in identical twins.

Input material: PBMCs. The receptors stem from a woman in her late teens or twenties in good health.

In this sample, this clonotype turned up a few times. This chain uses TRBV10-3 with TRBJ2-3, with 8 bases that match TRBD2. Germline V gives CDR1 ENHRY, CDR2 SYGVKD. The CDR3 length is 16 residues. The junction had 13 bases not matched to a gene; V was cut back by 6 bases and J by 5 bases. The CDR3, as DNA: TGTGCCATCAGCCCAAAAACTAGCGGTGCGGGAGATACGCAGTATTTT. This translates into CAISPKTSGAGDTQYF.

V gene TRBV27 combines with J gene TRBJ2-7; 16 positions agree with TRBD2. V was pared by 5 bases and J by 0 bases, with 4 bases of the junction left unmatched. CDR3 length: 17 residues. CDR1 MNHEY and CDR2 SMNVEV come from the germline V gene (reference sequence). The CDR3: CASSRGLAGGPSYEQYF. CDR3 bases: TGTGCCAGCAGTAGGGGACTAGCGGGAGGGCCCTCCTACGAGCAGTACTTC.

The V call is TRBV5-1, the J call TRBJ1-1; possible D gene TRBD1, 6 bases. The V end was cut by 4 bases, the J end by 7 bases, with 20 bases between. The CDR3 runs to 15 residues. From germline, CDR1 is SGHRS and CDR2 YFSETQ. Here the CDR3 DNA reads TGCGCCAGCAGCCTGACTTTGGGGGGGCGGGTTGAAGCTTTCTTT. Residues: CASSLTLGGRVEAFF.

The V and J genes are TRBV5-6 and TRBJ1-1; D is undetermined. In germline, CDR1 is SGHDT, CDR2 YYEEEE. V was pared by 4 bases and J by 0 bases, with 10 bases between. This CDR3 is built from 14 residues. The CDR3 DNA is TGTGCCAGCAGCCACCTACTCATGAACACTGAAGCTTTCTTT. This translates into CASSHLLMNTEAFF.

The sample holds a few counts of this clonotype. The chain links TRBV28 to TRBJ1-5; no clear D. V was cut by 4 bases and J by 8 bases, with 24 bases left in between. In germline, CDR1 is MDHEN, CDR2 SYDVKM. The CDR3 has 17 residues. The CDR3 here is CASSSPSGPERRKPQHF. For the CDR3, the DNA is TGTGCCAGCAGTTCACCCTCAGGACCCGAGCGCCGGAAGCCCCAGCATTTT.

This chain links TRBV20-1 with TRBJ2-1; TRBD2 agrees at 8 bases. The CDR3 has 17 residues. Per the germline V gene, CDR1 is DFQATT and CDR2 is SNEGSKA (reference sequence). Germline trimming cut 0 bases from V and 3 bases from J; bases unmatched to any gene: 10. Here the CDR3 DNA reads TGCAGTGCTAGAGACTCCCTAAGCGGGAGAGTCTACAATGAGCAGTTCTTC. Translating gives CSARDSLSGRVYNEQFF.

A few counts support this clonotype. The chain is built from TRBV6-5 and TRBJ1-4, with 7 bases that match TRBD1. J was trimmed by 5 bases and V by 6 bases; bases with no gene match: 12. Germline V gives CDR1 MNHEY, CDR2 SVGAGI. This CDR3 spans 16 amino acids. This CDR3 reads CASRYPWTGENEKLFF. The CDR3, as DNA: TGTGCCAGCAGATACCCCTGGACAGGAGAAAATGAAAAACTGTTTTTT.

This clonotype was seen at least ten times. V gene TRBV5-1 combines with J gene TRBJ2-7; TRBD1 agrees at 9 bases. The J segment lost 3 bases and the V segment lost 1 base, leaving 8 bases of the junction unmatched. Germline V gene lookup returns CDR1 SGHRS and CDR2 YFSETQ. This CDR3 has 16 amino acids. CDR3 sequence: CASSLLPGQGDYEQYF. CDR3 in DNA: TGCGCCAGCAGCTTGCTGCCGGGACAGGGAGACTACGAGCAGTACTTC.

This clonotype was counted between two and nine times. The chain uses TRBV5-1 and TRBJ2-3; 12 nucleotides line up with TRBD2. CDR3 length equals 20 residues. CDR1 is SGHRS, CDR2 YFSETQ, per germline. V lost 5 bases to trimming and J lost 0 bases; unmatched junction nucleotides: 16. CDR3 sequence reads: CASRPLLAGGPGSSTDTQYF. CDR3 nucleotides: TGCGCCAGCAGACCCCTACTAGCGGGGGGACCAGGCTCCAGCACAGATACGCAGTATTTT.

The chain links TRBV14 to TRBJ2-1; 7 bases are shared with TRBD2. CDR3 length equals 15 residues. With 2 bases clipped from V and 10 bases from J, the junction kept 11 bases outside the gene matches. Germline CDR1 is SGHDN and CDR2 is FVKESK. The CDR3 DNA is TGTGCCAGCAGCCAAAGTTATGCGGGGGTTCCGGAGCAGTTCTTC. Protein product: CASSQSYAGVPEQFF.

The J gene is TRBJ2-1, the V gene TRBV9; no firm D call. This CDR3 has 13 amino acids. CDR1 is SGDLS, CDR2 YYNGEE, per germline. Trimming removed 0 bases at V and 5 bases at J, with 6 bases between. The CDR3 is CASSVGPDNEQFF. CDR3 in DNA: TGTGCCAGCAGCGTAGGACCAGACAATGAGCAGTTCTTC. Filled out from reference TRBV9 and TRBJ2-1, the complete variable domain reads DSGVTQTPKHLITATGQRVTLRCSPRSGDLSVYWYQQSLDQGLQFLIQYYNGEERAKGNILERFSAQQFPDLHSELNLSSLELGDSALYFCASSVGPDNEQFFGPGTRLTVL.

The CDR3 is CASSVVGRSQETQYF. The CDR3 DNA is TGTGCCAGCAGCGTAGTCGGCAGAAGCCAAGAGACCCAGTACTTC. J is TRBJ2-5 and V is TRBV9; D is unresolved. The CDR3 contains 15 residues. CDR1 is SGDLS and CDR2 is YYNGEE in the germline V gene. The V and J ends lost 0 bases and 1 base respectively, with 10 bases between them. The entire variable domain, with the rest obtained from reference TRBV9 and TRBJ2-5, is as follows: DSGVTQTPKHLITATGQRVTLRCSPRSGDLSVYWYQQSLDQGLQFLIQYYNGEERAKGNILERFSAQQFPDLHSELNLSSLELGDSALYFCASSVVGRSQETQYFGPGTRLLVL.

The J gene is TRBJ1-5, the V gene TRBV28; D ambiguous. Germline CDR1 MDHEN, CDR2 SYDVKM. The CDR3 covers 14 residues. Written as DNA, the CDR3 is TGTGCGAGCCTGCCCGTACAATTAAATCAGCCCCAGCATTTT. It codes for CASLPVQLNQPQHF.

The chain combines TRBV20-1 with TRBJ2-1; the match to TRBD1 covers 9 bases. The germline gives CDR1 DFQATT, CDR2 SNEGSKA (reference sequence). The J segment lost 4 bases and the V segment lost 0 bases, leaving 7 bases of the junction unmatched. This CDR3 spans 16 amino acids. The CDR3 coding sequence is TGCAGTGCTAGAGATCTGGTGGGACAGGGATACAATGAGCAGTTCTTC. It encodes CSARDLVGQGYNEQFF.